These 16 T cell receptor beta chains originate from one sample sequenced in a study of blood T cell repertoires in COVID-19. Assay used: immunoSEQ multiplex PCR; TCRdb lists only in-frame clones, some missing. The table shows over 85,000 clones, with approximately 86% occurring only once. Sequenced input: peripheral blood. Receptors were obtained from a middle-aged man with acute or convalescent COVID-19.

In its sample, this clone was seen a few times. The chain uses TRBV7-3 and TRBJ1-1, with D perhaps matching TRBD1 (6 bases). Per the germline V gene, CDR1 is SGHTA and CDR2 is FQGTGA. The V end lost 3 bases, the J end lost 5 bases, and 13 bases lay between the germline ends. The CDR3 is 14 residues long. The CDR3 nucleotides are TGTGCCAGCAGCTTTACAGGGCAGGGGACTGAAGCTTTCTTT. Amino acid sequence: CASSFTGQGTEAFF.

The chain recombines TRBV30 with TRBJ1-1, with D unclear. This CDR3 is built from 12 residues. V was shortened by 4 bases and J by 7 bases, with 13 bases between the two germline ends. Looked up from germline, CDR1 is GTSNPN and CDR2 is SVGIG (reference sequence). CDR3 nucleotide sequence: TGTGCCTGGATACCACAACGGGGTGAAGCTTTCTTT. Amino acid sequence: CAWIPQRGEAFF.

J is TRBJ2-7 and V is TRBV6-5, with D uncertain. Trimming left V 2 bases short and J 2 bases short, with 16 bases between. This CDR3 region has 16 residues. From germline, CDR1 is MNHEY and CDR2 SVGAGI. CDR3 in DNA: TGTGCCAGCAGTTACGGTTCAGTGTTCCTGACCTACGAGCAGTACTTC. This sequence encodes CASSYGSVFLTYEQYF.

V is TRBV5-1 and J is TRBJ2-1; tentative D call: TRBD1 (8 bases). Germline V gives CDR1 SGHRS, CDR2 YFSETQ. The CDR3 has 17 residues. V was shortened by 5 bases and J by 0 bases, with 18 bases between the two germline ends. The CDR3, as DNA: TGCGCCAGCAGGCCAGGACAGGGAGGGAGCTCCTACAATGAGCAGTTCTTC. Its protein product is CASRPGQGGSSYNEQFF.

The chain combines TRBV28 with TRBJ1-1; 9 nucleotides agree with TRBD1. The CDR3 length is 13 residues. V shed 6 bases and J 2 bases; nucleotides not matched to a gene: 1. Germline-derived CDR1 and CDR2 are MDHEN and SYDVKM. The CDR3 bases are TGTGCCAGCAGGGGACAGGGAAACACTGAAGCTTTCTTT. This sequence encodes CASRGQGNTEAFF.

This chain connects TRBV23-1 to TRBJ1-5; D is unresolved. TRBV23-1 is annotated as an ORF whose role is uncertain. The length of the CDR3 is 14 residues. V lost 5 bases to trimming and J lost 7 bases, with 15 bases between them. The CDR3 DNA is TGCGCCAGCAGTTTTAGACCCCGCGGGCAGCCCCAGCATTTT. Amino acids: CASSFRPRGQPQHF.

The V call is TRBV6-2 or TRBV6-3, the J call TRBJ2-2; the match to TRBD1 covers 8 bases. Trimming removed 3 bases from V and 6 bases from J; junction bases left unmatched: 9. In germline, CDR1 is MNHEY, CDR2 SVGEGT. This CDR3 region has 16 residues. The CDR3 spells CASSYYRQGPAGELFF. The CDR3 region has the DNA TGTGCCAGCAGTTATTATCGACAGGGGCCGGCCGGGGAGCTGTTTTTT.

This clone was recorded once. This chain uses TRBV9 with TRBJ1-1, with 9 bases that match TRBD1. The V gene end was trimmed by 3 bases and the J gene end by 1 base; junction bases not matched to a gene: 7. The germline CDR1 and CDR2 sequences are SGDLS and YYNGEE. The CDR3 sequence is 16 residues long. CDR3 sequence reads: CASSGGTGNGNTEAFF. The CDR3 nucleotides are TGTGCCAGCAGCGGTGGGACAGGGAACGGGAACACTGAAGCTTTCTTT.

CDR3 DNA: TGTGCCAGCGGAGAGGACAGGCTTAAACTGTTTTTT. Translation gives CASGEDRLKLFF. The rearrangement uses TRBV6-5 and TRBJ1-4; 7 bases match TRBD1. This CDR3 contains 12 residues. Germline values: CDR1 MNHEY, CDR2 SVGAGI. The V gene end was trimmed by 8 bases and the J gene end by 11 bases; junction bases not matched to a gene: 8.

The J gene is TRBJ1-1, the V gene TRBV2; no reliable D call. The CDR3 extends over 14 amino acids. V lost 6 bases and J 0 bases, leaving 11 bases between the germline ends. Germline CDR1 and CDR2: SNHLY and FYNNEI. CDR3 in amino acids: CASSRERMNTEAFF. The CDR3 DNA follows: TGTGCCAGCAGCCGGGAGAGGATGAACACTGAAGCTTTCTTT.

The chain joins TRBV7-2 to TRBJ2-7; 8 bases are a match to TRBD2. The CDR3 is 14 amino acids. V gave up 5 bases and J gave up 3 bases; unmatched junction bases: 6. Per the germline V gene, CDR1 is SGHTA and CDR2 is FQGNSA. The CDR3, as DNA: TGTGCCAGCAGCCCCGGGGGGGTAGGCTACGAGCAGTACTTC. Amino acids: CASSPGGVGYEQYF.

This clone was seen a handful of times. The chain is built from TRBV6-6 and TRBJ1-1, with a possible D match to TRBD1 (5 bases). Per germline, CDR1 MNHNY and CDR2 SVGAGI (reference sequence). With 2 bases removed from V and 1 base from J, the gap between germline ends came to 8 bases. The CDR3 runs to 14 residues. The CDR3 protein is CASSYPDKNTEAFF. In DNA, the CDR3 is TGTGCCAGCAGTTACCCGGACAAGAACACTGAAGCTTTCTTT.

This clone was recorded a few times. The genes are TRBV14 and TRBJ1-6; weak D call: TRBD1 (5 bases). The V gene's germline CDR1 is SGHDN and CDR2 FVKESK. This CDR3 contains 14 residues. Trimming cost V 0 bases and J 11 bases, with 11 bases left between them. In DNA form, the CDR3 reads TGTGCCAGCAGCCAAGAATGGCGGGGGACACCCCTCCACTTT. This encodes CASSQEWRGTPLHF.

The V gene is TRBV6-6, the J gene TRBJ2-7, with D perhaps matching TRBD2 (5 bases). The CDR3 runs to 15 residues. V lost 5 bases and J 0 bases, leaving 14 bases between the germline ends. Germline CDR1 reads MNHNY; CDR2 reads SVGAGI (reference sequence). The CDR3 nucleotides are TGTGCCAGCAGTACCCCGGGAAGGACCTCCTACGAGCAGTACTTC. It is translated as CASSTPGRTSYEQYF.

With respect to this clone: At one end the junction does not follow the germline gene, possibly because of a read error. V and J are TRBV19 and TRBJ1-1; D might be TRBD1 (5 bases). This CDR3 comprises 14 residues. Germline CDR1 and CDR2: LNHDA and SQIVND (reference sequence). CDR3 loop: CASRRTGDNTQAFF. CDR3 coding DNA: TGTGCCAGTAGACGAACAGGTGATAACACTCAAGCTTTCTTT.

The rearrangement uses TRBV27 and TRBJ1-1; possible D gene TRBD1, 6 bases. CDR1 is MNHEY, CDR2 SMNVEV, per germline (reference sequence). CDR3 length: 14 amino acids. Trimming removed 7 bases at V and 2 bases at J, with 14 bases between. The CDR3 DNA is TGTGCCAGCACATGGACAGCTTTCAACACTGAAGCTTTCTTT. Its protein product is CASTWTAFNTEAFF.